This T cell receptor (beta chain) was obtained from a study of T cells in localized non-small cell lung cancer. Trimming took 9 bases from V and 1 from J; bases not matched to a gene: 8. Germline V CDR1 and CDR2: LNHDA, SQIVND (reference sequence). This CDR3 is 15 amino acids long. As for this clone: Its antigen is not identified.

Using immunoSEQ multiplex PCR, the repertoire was profiled, and TCRdb retains in-frame clones only, with some absent. The table has about 40,000 clones, around 81% seen once. The study's findings and limits: A denser population of T cells in blood accompanied longer overall survival.

This chain connects TRBV19 to TRBJ1-3, with 8 bases that match TRBD1. The sequencing used peripheral blood mononuclear cells, collected before any cancer treatment. The receptor was isolated from a male donor older than 55 with stage II lung adenocarcinoma. The CDR3 coding sequence is TGTGCCAGCAGACCAGGGGGCGCGTCTGGAAACACCATATATTTT. Its translation: CASRPGGASGNTIYF. Full variable domain (rest looked up from reference TRBV19 and TRBJ1-3): DGGITQSPKYLFRKEGQNVTLSCEQNLNHDAMYWYRQDPGQGLRLIYYSQIVNDFQKGDIAEGYSVSREKKESFPLTVTSAQKNPTAFYLCASRPGGASGNTIYFGEGSWLTVV.